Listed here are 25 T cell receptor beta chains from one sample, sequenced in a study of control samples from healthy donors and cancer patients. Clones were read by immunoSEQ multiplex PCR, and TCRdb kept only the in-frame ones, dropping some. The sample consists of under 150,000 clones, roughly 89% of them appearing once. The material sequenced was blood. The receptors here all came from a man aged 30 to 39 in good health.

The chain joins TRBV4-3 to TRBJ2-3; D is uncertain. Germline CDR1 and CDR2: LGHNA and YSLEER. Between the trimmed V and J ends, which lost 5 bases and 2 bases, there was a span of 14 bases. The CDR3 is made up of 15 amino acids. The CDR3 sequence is CASSGRRYSTDTQYF. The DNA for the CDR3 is TGCGCCAGCAGCGGCCGTCGATATTCCACAGATACGCAGTATTTT.

CDR3 in amino acids: CASSQGVGQSGGELFF. The CDR3 DNA follows: TGCGCCAGCAGCCAAGGGGTAGGACAGAGCGGCGGGGAGCTGTTTTTT. The V call is TRBV4-1, the J call TRBJ2-2, with TRBD1 as a possible D gene (6 bases). CDR3 size: 16 residues. Germline V gives CDR1 MGHRA, CDR2 YSYEKL. Between the trimmed V and J ends, which lost 1 base and 7 bases, there was a span of 16 bases.

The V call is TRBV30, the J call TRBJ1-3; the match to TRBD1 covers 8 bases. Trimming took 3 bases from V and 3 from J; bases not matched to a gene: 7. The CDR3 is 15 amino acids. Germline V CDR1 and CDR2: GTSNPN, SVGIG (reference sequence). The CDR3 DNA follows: TGTGCCTGGAGCTACGCAGGGGGCTTTGGAAACACCATATATTTT. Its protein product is CAWSYAGGFGNTIYF.

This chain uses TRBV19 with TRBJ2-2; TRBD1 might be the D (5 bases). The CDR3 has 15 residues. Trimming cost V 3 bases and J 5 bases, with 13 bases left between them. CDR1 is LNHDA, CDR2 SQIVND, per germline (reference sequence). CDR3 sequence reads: CASSIVAGRTGELFF. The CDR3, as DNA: TGTGCCAGTAGTATTGTGGCAGGGCGAACCGGGGAGCTGTTTTTT.

CDR3 residues: CASSQALWRTTEAFF. Written as DNA, the CDR3 is TGTGCCAGCAGCCAAGCCCTTTGGCGGACCACTGAAGCTTTCTTT. V usage is TRBV3-1 (or the pseudogene TRBV3-2) and J usage is TRBJ1-1; no clear D gene. Germline V gene data show CDR1 as LGHDT and CDR2 as YNNKEL (reference sequence). The V end lost 1 base, the J end lost 4 bases, and 13 bases lay between the germline ends. There are 15 residues in the CDR3.

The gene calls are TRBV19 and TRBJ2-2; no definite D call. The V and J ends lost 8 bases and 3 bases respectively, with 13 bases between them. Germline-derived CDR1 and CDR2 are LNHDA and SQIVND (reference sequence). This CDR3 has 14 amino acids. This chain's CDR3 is CASAPSSDTGELFF. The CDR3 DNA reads TGTGCCAGTGCCCCCTCCAGCGACACCGGGGAGCTGTTTTTT.

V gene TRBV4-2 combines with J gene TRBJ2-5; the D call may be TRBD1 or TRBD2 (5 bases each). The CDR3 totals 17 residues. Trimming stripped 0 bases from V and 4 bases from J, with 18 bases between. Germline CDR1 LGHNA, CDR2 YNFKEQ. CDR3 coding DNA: TGTGCCAGCAGCCAAGACGGCAAAAGCAGAGGGGCAGAGACCCAGTACTTC. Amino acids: CASSQDGKSRGAETQYF.

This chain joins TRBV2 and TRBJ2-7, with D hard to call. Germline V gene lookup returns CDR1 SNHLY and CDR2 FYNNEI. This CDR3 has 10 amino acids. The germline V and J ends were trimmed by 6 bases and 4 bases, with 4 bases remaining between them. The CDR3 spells CASRRYEQYF. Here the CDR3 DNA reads TGTGCCAGCAGGAGGTACGAGCAGTACTTC.

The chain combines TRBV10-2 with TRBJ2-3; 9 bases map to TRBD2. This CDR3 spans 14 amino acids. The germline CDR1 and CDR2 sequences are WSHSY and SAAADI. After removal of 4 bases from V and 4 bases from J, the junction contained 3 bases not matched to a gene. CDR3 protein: CASSGTSVADTQYF. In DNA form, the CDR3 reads TGCGCCAGCAGTGGGACTAGCGTGGCAGATACGCAGTATTTT.

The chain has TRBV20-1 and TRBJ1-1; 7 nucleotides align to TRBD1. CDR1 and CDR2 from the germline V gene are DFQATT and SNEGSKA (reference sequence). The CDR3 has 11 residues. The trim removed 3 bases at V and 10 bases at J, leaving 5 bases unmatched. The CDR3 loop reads CSASAWTGAFF. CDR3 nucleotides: TGCAGTGCTAGCGCCTGGACAGGAGCTTTCTTT.

The CDR3 nucleotides read TGTGCCAGCAGCCAAGCCGGGGGACAGACCTACGAGCAGTACTTC. Protein sequence: CASSQAGGQTYEQYF. V gene TRBV3-1 (or the pseudogene TRBV3-2) combines with J gene TRBJ2-7, with TRBD1 as a possible D gene (7 bases). Trimming took 1 base from V and 2 from J, leaving 12 bases between them. Germline V gene sequence: CDR1 LGHDT, CDR2 YNNKEL (reference sequence). The CDR3 covers 15 residues.

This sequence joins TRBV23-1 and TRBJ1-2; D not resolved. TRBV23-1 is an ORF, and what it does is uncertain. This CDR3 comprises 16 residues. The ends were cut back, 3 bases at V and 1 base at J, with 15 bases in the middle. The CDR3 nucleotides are TGCGCCAGCAGTCACAAGGACTCCCTCGTTAACTATGGCTACACCTTC. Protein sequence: CASSHKDSLVNYGYTF.

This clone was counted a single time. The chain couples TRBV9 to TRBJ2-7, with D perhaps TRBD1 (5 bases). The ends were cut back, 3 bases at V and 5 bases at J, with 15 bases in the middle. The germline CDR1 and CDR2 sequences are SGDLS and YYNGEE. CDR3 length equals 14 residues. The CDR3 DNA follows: TGTGCCAGCAGCGCGCGTCAGGGTTACAACGAGCAGTACTTC. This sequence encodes CASSARQGYNEQYF.

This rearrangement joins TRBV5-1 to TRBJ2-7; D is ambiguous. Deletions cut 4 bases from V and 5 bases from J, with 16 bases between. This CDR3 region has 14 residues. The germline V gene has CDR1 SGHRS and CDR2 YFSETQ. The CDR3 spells CASSVDALLNEQYF. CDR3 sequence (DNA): TGCGCCAGCAGCGTGGACGCCCTGTTGAACGAGCAGTACTTC.

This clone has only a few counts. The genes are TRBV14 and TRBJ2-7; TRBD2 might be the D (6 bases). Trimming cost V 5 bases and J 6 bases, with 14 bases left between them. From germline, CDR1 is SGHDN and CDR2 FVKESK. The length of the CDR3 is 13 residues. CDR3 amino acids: CASSYNRDSEQYF. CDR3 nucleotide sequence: TGTGCCAGCAGCTACAACCGGGACTCCGAGCAGTACTTC.

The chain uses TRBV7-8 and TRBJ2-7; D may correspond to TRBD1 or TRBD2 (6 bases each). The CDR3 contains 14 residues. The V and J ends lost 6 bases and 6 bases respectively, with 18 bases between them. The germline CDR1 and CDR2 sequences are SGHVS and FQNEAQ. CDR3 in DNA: TGTGCCAGCAGTTCAAGGGGGAAAGCGGGCGAGCAGTACTTC. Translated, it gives CASSSRGKAGEQYF. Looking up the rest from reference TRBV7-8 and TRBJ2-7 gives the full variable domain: GAGVSQSPRYKVAKRGQDVALRCDPISGHVSLFWYQQALGQGPEFLTYFQNEAQLDKSGLPSDRFFAERPEGSVSTLKIQRTQQEDSAVYLCASSSRGKAGEQYFGPGTRLTVT.

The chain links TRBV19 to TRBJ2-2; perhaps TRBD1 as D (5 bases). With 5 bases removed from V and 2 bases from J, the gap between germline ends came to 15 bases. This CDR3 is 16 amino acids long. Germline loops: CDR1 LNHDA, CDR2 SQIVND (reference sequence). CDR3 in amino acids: CASSAPTVANTGELFF. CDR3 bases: TGTGCCAGTAGTGCCCCGACAGTGGCTAACACCGGGGAGCTGTTTTTT.

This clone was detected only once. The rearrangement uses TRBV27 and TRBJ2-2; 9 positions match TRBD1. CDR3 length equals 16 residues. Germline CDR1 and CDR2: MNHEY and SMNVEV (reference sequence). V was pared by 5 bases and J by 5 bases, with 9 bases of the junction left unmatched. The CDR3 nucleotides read TGTGCCAGCAGTCCTCTGGGACAGGGAAGTACCGGGGAGCTGTTTTTT. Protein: CASSPLGQGSTGELFF.

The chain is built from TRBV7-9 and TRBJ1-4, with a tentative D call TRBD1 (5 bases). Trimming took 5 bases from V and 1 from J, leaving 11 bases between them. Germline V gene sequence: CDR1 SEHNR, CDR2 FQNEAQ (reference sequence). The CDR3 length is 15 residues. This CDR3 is CASSGWGGTNEKLFF. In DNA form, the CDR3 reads TGTGCCAGCAGCGGCTGGGGGGGAACTAATGAAAAACTGTTTTTT.

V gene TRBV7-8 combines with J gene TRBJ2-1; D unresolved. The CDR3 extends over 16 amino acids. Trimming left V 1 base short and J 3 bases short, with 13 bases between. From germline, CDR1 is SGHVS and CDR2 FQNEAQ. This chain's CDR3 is CASSLEVVAYYNEQFF. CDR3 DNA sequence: TGTGCCAGCAGCTTAGAGGTGGTCGCATACTACAATGAGCAGTTCTTC.

DNA for the CDR3: TGTGCCAGCAGCATAGGGACAGGGAGCTATGAGCAGTTCTTC. This sequence encodes CASSIGTGSYEQFF. V and J are TRBV5-4 and TRBJ2-1; 9 nucleotides align to TRBD1. The CDR3 has 14 amino acids. V lost 4 bases, J lost 8 bases, and 7 bases stayed unmatched. Germline V gene lookup returns CDR1 SGHNT and CDR2 YYREEE (reference sequence).

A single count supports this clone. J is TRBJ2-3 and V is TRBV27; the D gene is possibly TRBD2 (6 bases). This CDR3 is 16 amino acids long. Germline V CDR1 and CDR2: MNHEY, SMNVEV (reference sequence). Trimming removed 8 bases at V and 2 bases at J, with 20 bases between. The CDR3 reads CASHEEGPPLTDTQYF. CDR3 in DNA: TGTGCCAGCCATGAGGAGGGGCCTCCCCTCACAGATACGCAGTATTTT.

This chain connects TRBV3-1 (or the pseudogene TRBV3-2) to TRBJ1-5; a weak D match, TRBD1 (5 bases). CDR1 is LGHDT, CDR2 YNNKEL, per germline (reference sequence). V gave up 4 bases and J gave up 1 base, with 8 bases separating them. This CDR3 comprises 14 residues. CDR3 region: CASSLRDSNQPQHF. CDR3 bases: TGTGCCAGCAGCCTCCGGGACAGCAATCAGCCCCAGCATTTT.

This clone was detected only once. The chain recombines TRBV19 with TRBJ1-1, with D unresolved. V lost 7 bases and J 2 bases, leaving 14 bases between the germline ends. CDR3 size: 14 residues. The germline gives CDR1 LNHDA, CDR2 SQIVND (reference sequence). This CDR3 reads CASIRQSSNTEAFF. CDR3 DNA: TGTGCCAGTATTCGTCAGAGCAGCAACACTGAAGCTTTCTTT.

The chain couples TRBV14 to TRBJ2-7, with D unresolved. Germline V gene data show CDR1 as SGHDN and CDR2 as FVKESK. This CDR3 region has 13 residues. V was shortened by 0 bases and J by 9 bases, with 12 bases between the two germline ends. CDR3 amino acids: CASSQDSGLGQYF. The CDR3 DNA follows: TGTGCCAGCAGCCAAGATTCAGGCCTCGGGCAGTACTTC.